The clone carrying this T cell receptor beta chain showed up just once. The sample comes from a study of shared clonotypes between healthy human individuals. Germline values: CDR1 SGHRS, CDR2 YFSETQ. This CDR3 is built from 15 residues. Between the trimmed V and J ends, which lost 4 bases and 2 bases, there was a span of 15 bases. The authors ran the assay at deep level. Some clones are missing from TCRdb's copy, which holds only in-frame ones; the method was immunoSEQ multiplex PCR. The data contain roughly 2.5 million clones, more than 80% of them seen just once; the ten biggest clones take up over 0.12%. Splitting of CD4+ cells produced CD45RA+ naive and CD45RA-negative memory subsets.

The sequence came from a man aged 18-30 years in good health. Sequenced material: naive CD4+ T cells sorted from blood. Stated subset: CD45RA+ positively selected. The gene calls are TRBV5-1 and TRBJ1-1; unclear D gene. The CDR3 DNA follows: TGCGCCAGCAGCCCAGAGCCGCAGCGAAACACTGAAGCTTTCTTT. It codes for CASSPEPQRNTEAFF.